This T cell receptor (beta chain) was captured in a study of control samples from healthy donors and cancer patients. The V end was cut by 1 base, the J end by 8 bases, with 14 bases between. Germline-derived CDR1 and CDR2 are KGHSY and FQNENV. The CDR3 contains 14 residues. TCRdb keeps only in-frame clones here, not all; method: immunoSEQ multiplex PCR. The sample records 120,000 or so clones, around 92% being singletons. This chain links TRBV16 with TRBJ1-1; tentative D call: TRBD1 (6 bases). The sample consisted of PBMCs. The clonotype comes from a man at least 80 years old with head and neck cancer. The CDR3 DNA reads as TGTGCCAGCAGCCAATTGCCCCCGGGGGGCGAAGCTTTCTTT. Translating it yields CASSQLPPGGEAFF.